This TCR beta chain was recovered during a study of blood T cell repertoires in COVID-19. Across the whole study: COVID-19 samples, acute and convalescent, were from the United States, Italy and Spain. Sample material is recorded as cDNA or gDNA derived from T cells, B-cell-depleted T cells, or PBMCs.

The CDR3 runs 12 residues. With 4 bases removed from V and 4 bases from J, the gap between germline ends came to 7 bases. Germline V CDR1 and CDR2: MNHEY, SVGAGI. Authors' methods: Nucleated cell number was recorded as an estimate derived from reference gene primer amplification. Generated by immunoSEQ multiplex PCR, the TCRdb table keeps only in-frame clones and is missing some. Clone size and the V and J calls come from that table; the DNA yielded D and trimming. Among 200,000 to 300,000 clones, around 87% were seen once, and the ten largest hold around 2.5%. The specimen was peripheral blood. This chain joins TRBV6-5 and TRBJ1-2; no reliable D call. This clonotype was sampled from a woman aged 45-65 years with acute or convalescent COVID-19. CDR3 loop: CASSSRSYGYTF. DNA for the CDR3: TGTGCCAGCAGTTCTCGGAGCTATGGCTACACCTTC.